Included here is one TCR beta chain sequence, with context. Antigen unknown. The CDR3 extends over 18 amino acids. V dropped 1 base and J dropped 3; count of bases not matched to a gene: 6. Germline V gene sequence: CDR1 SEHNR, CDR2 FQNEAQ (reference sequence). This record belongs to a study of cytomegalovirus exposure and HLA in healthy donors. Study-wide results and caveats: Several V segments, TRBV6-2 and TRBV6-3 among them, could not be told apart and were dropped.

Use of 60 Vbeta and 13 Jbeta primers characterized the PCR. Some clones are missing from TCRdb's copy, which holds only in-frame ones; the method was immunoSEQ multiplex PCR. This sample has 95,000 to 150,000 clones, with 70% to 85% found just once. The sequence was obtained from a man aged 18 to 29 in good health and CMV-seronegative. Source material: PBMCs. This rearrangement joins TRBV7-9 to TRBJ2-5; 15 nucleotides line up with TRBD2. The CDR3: CASSLGGLAGGPKETQYF. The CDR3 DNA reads TGTGCCAGCAGCTTAGGCGGACTAGCGGGGGGGCCGAAAGAGACCCAGTACTTC.